The 30 T cell receptor beta chains in this list originate from one sample, sequenced in a study of OX40 agonist ivuxolimab in advanced cancers. Produced via immunoSEQ multiplex PCR; TCRdb's table is partial and in-frame only. The sample records about 100,000 clones, approximately 84% being singletons. Here the sequenced sample was CD4+ or CD8+ T cells sorted from blood, taken in a trial of the OX40 agonist ivuxolimab. The receptors come from an adult with an advanced solid tumor such as melanoma, head and neck, liver or kidney cancer.

J is TRBJ1-6 and V is TRBV30; 7 bases map to TRBD1. Germline V gene data show CDR1 as GTSNPN and CDR2 as SVGIG (reference sequence). The trim removed 0 bases at V and 7 bases at J, leaving 15 bases unmatched. The CDR3 loop spans 18 amino acids. This CDR3 is CAWSVRGGGPSRNSPLHF. The CDR3 DNA reads as TGTGCCTGGAGTGTACGTGGAGGGGGCCCTAGCCGAAATTCACCCCTCCACTTT.

This clone occurred a few times. V usage is TRBV6-5 and J usage is TRBJ2-7, with D possibly being TRBD1 (5 bases). The CDR3 is 14 residues long. Trimming removed 0 bases at V and 3 bases at J, with 9 bases between. Per germline, CDR1 MNHEY and CDR2 SVGAGI. CDR3 coding DNA: TGTGCCAGCAGTTACTCGAGGACAAACTACGAGCAGTACTTC. Translating it yields CASSYSRTNYEQYF.

The chain recombines TRBV15 with TRBJ2-3, with a tentative D call TRBD2 (5 bases). V lost 2 bases to trimming and J lost 4 bases, with 13 bases between them. The CDR3 has 15 amino acids. The V gene's germline CDR1 is LNHNV and CDR2 YYDKDF (reference sequence). In DNA form, the CDR3 reads TGTGCCACCAGCAGAACGCCCGGGATCCCAGATACGCAGTATTTT. It codes for CATSRTPGIPDTQYF. The full variable domain, its missing parts supplied by reference TRBV15 and TRBJ2-3, is DAMVIQNPRYQVTQFGKPVTLSCSQTLNHNVMYWYQQKSSQAPKLLFHYYDKDFNNEADTPDNFQSRRPNTSFCFLDIRSPGLGDTAMYLCATSRTPGIPDTQYFGPGTRLTVL.

The chain has TRBV27 and TRBJ2-1; D unclear. V was shortened by 5 bases and J by 0 bases, with 17 bases between the two germline ends. The germline V gene encodes CDR1 MNHEY and CDR2 SMNVEV (reference sequence). This CDR3 spans 17 amino acids. As DNA, the CDR3 is TGTGCCAGCAGTCTCTCCCCTGTGGTCCTCTCCTACAATGAGCAGTTCTTC. Translating gives CASSLSPVVLSYNEQFF.

This chain joins TRBV11-2 and TRBJ2-3; no reliable D call. V was cut by 5 bases and J by 4 bases, with 10 bases left in between. CDR1 and CDR2 (germline): SGHAT, FQNNGV. This CDR3 is built from 13 residues. This CDR3 reads CASSPDRADTQYF. CDR3 nucleotide sequence: TGTGCCAGCAGCCCAGACCGGGCAGATACGCAGTATTTT.

This chain uses TRBV10-1 with TRBJ1-5; 9 bases align to TRBD1. The CDR3 spans 18 residues. Germline trimming cut 3 bases from V and 4 bases from J; bases unmatched to any gene: 13. Germline V gene sequence: CDR1 WNHNN, CDR2 SYGVQD (reference sequence). The CDR3 spells CASSELARDRVGNQPQHF. Here the CDR3 DNA reads TGCGCCAGCAGTGAACTTGCCCGGGACAGGGTGGGGAATCAGCCCCAGCATTTT.

The J gene is TRBJ1-1, the V gene TRBV18; the D gene is possibly TRBD1 (5 bases). V was pared by 6 bases and J by 5 bases, with 13 bases between. The V gene's germline CDR1 is KGHSH and CDR2 LQKENI. The CDR3 contains 13 residues. CDR3 sequence reads: CASSYRGETEAFF. The CDR3 DNA reads as TGTGCCAGCTCCTACCGGGGGGAGACTGAAGCTTTCTTT.

The gene calls are TRBV6-6 and TRBJ1-3; no definite D call. Germline CDR1 and CDR2: MNHNY and SVGAGI (reference sequence). The CDR3 sequence is 15 residues long. V was trimmed by 3 bases and J by 0 bases, leaving 9 bases between them. The chain's CDR3 is CASSYSAASGNTIYF. DNA of the CDR3: TGTGCCAGCAGTTATTCGGCGGCCTCTGGAAACACCATATATTTT.

The chain is built from TRBV7-6 and TRBJ2-6, with D unresolved. The CDR3 runs to 18 residues. The germline V and J ends were trimmed by 5 bases and 5 bases, with 22 bases remaining between them. Germline CDR1 reads SGHVS; CDR2 reads FNYEAQ. CDR3 nucleotide sequence: TGTGCCAGCAGCGCAGAAGAAATCTCACAAAGTCGGGCCAACGTCCTGACTTTC. Translating it yields CASSAEEISQSRANVLTF.

This clone was counted a single time. Other nucleotide sequences in the sample specify the same CDR3. The V and J genes are TRBV19 and TRBJ2-7, with D perhaps TRBD1 (6 bases). The CDR3 is made up of 13 amino acids. The ends were cut back, 2 bases at V and 2 bases at J, with 7 bases in the middle. Looked up from germline, CDR1 is LNHDA and CDR2 is SQIVND (reference sequence). CDR3 in DNA: TGTGCCAGTAGTATAAGGGGGACCTACGAGCAGTACTTC. Encoded protein: CASSIRGTYEQYF.

The chain links TRBV5-6 to TRBJ1-5; a possible D gene is TRBD1 (6 bases). With 1 base removed from V and 3 bases from J, the gap between germline ends came to 11 bases. Germline V gene data show CDR1 as SGHDT and CDR2 as YYEEEE. CDR3 length equals 15 residues. CDR3 region: CASSLQGSPNQPQHF. The CDR3 region has the DNA TGTGCCAGCAGCTTGCAGGGGTCTCCCAATCAGCCCCAGCATTTT.

The chain couples TRBV7-9 to TRBJ2-3; 9 positions match TRBD2. Per the germline V gene, CDR1 is SEHNR and CDR2 is FQNEAQ (reference sequence). Trimming took 3 bases from V and 4 from J; bases not matched to a gene: 2. There are 14 residues in the CDR3. CDR3 nucleotides: TGTGCCAGCAGCTTGGGCGGGAGGGCAGATACGCAGTATTTT. It translates to CASSLGGRADTQYF.

Note on this clone: At one of its ends the junction is not consistent with the germline gene, which may arise from a read error. V is TRBV5-8 and J is TRBJ1-6, with D maybe TRBD1 (5 bases). Germline V gene data show CDR1 as SGHTS and CDR2 as YDEGEE. The CDR3 contains 14 residues. The DNA of the CDR3 is TGTGCCAGCAGATTGGGACGGAGCAATTCACCCCTCCACTTT. Protein: CASRLGRSNSPLHF.

The chain uses TRBV12-5 and TRBJ2-5, with 7 bases lining up with TRBD2. The junction had 12 bases not matched to a gene; V was cut back by 6 bases and J by 5 bases. CDR1 and CDR2 (germline): LGHNT, FRNRAP. The length of the CDR3 is 15 residues. DNA of the CDR3: TGTGCTAGTGGCCTGGGAGGGGCAGCGTGGGAGACCCAGTACTTC. As protein: CASGLGGAAWETQYF.

The gene calls are TRBV5-1 and TRBJ2-5, with 10 bases that match TRBD2. From germline, CDR1 is SGHRS and CDR2 YFSETQ. Germline trimming cut 3 bases from V and 7 bases from J; bases unmatched to any gene: 6. CDR3 length equals 14 residues. The CDR3 DNA follows: TGCGCCAGCAGCTCTGATTCTAGCGGGGGGACCCAGTACTTC. Its translation is CASSSDSSGGTQYF.

This clone occurred once. The rearrangement uses TRBV4-3 and TRBJ2-6, with a weak D call TRBD1 (5 bases). V was cut by 4 bases and J by 5 bases, with 24 bases left in between. This CDR3 comprises 19 residues. From germline, CDR1 is LGHNA and CDR2 YSLEER. CDR3 in DNA: TGCGCCAGCAGCCCCTCCTTTTGGTGGCAGGGTAACTGGGCCAACGTCCTGACTTTC. Its protein is CASSPSFWWQGNWANVLTF.

This chain connects TRBV18 to TRBJ2-2; 9 bases map to TRBD1. This CDR3 region has 15 residues. CDR1 and CDR2 (germline): KGHSH, LQKENI. J lost 0 bases, V lost 5 bases, and 1 base had no gene match. Written as DNA, the CDR3 is TGTGCCAGCTCAAACAGGGGGCCGAACACCGGGGAGCTGTTTTTT. It yields the protein CASSNRGPNTGELFF.

This clone was found once. The rearrangement joins TRBV27 to TRBJ1-1; TRBD1 is a possible D gene (6 bases). V was cut by 4 bases and J by 6 bases, with 12 bases left in between. The CDR3 runs to 13 residues. The germline CDR1 and CDR2 sequences are MNHEY and SMNVEV (reference sequence). CDR3 sequence: CASSSQGIPEAFF. The CDR3 DNA follows: TGTGCCAGCAGTTCGCAGGGGATCCCTGAAGCTTTCTTT.

The chain carries TRBV14 and TRBJ2-7; perhaps TRBD1 as D (7 bases). CDR3 length: 14 amino acids. V was trimmed by 3 bases and J by 6 bases, leaving 15 bases between them. Germline-derived CDR1 and CDR2 are SGHDN and FVKESK. This chain's CDR3 is CASSHAGQLVEQYF. CDR3 in DNA: TGTGCCAGCAGCCATGCGGGACAGTTGGTCGAGCAGTACTTC.

This rearrangement joins TRBV29-1 to TRBJ2-1; D tentatively fits TRBD1 or TRBD2 (6 bases each). The CDR3 extends over 16 amino acids. Germline V gives CDR1 SQVTM, CDR2 ANQGSEA. V lost 2 bases to trimming and J lost 2 bases, with 16 bases between them. The CDR3 coding sequence is TGCAGCGTTGAAAGGGGGGACTTCGGGACCTACAATGAGCAGTTCTTC. The encoded protein is CSVERGDFGTYNEQFF.

The CDR3 protein is CASSLVARVATGELFF. CDR3 nucleotide sequence: TGCGCCAGCAGCTTGGTTGCCAGGGTGGCCACCGGGGAGCTGTTTTTT. The V and J genes are TRBV5-1 and TRBJ2-2; tentative D call: TRBD1 (5 bases). Germline V gene sequence: CDR1 SGHRS, CDR2 YFSETQ. Trimming removed 0 bases at V and 4 bases at J, with 13 bases between. The CDR3 is made up of 16 amino acids.

This rearrangement joins TRBV7-6 to TRBJ1-4; 7 bases are shared with TRBD1. V lost 1 base to trimming and J lost 11 bases; unmatched junction nucleotides: 4. The germline gives CDR1 SGHVS, CDR2 FNYEAQ. CDR3 length: 13 residues. The CDR3 protein is CASSLGPQGKLFF. The DNA for the CDR3 is TGTGCCAGCAGCTTAGGCCCACAGGGGAAACTGTTTTTT.

This rearrangement joins TRBV5-1 to TRBJ1-1, with D unresolved. Trimming pared 4 bases from V and 0 bases from J, leaving 7 bases between. This CDR3 comprises 13 residues. From germline, CDR1 is SGHRS and CDR2 YFSETQ. The CDR3 spells CASSPGVNTEAFF. The CDR3 DNA sequence: TGCGCCAGCAGCCCCGGAGTGAACACTGAAGCTTTCTTT.

The V call is TRBV30, the J call TRBJ1-2; TRBD1 agrees at 7 bases. Germline-derived CDR1 and CDR2 are GTSNPN and SVGIG (reference sequence). After removal of 0 bases from V and 7 bases from J, the junction contained 8 bases not matched to a gene. CDR3 length equals 14 residues. CDR3 loop: CAWSVHEGASGYTF. CDR3 nucleotide sequence: TGTGCCTGGAGTGTACACGAGGGGGCGAGTGGCTACACCTTC.

The chain joins TRBV7-6 to TRBJ2-7, with 7 bases lining up with TRBD1. Germline assignment: CDR1 SGHVS and CDR2 FNYEAQ. The trim removed 1 base at V and 0 bases at J, leaving 6 bases unmatched. The CDR3 sequence is 16 residues long. CDR3 in amino acids: CASSLGGQRSSYEQYF. CDR3 in DNA: TGTGCCAGCAGCTTAGGGGGACAGCGTAGCTCCTACGAGCAGTACTTC.

The CDR3 sequence is CASYSTASGNTIYF. In nucleotides, the CDR3 is TGTGCCAGCTATTCGACAGCCTCTGGAAACACCATATATTTT. V and J are TRBV18 and TRBJ1-3; tentatively, D is TRBD1 (5 bases). Germline assignment: CDR1 KGHSH and CDR2 LQKENI. Trimming removed 7 bases from V and 0 bases from J, with 10 bases in between. This CDR3 contains 14 residues. The complete variable domain, with remaining parts taken from reference TRBV18 and TRBJ1-3, reads NAGVMQNPRHLVRRRGQEARLRCSPMKGHSHVYWYRQLPEEGLKFMVYLQKENIIDESGMPKERFSAEFPKEGPSILRIQQVVRGDSAAYFCASYSTASGNTIYFGEGSWLTVV.

The chain employs TRBV7-6 and TRBJ1-1; TRBD1 matches at 8 bases. Germline V gene data show CDR1 as SGHVS and CDR2 as FNYEAQ. V was pared by 3 bases and J by 4 bases, with 1 base of the junction left unmatched. The CDR3 has 13 amino acids. The CDR3 DNA is TGTGCCAGCAGCTTTGGACAGGGCACTGAAGCTTTCTTT. Its protein product is CASSFGQGTEAFF.

The chain carries TRBV18 and TRBJ2-3, with 9 bases identical to TRBD1. This CDR3 is built from 15 residues. Trimming cost V 3 bases and J 5 bases; bases outside gene matches: 6. The germline V gene encodes CDR1 KGHSH and CDR2 LQKENI. The chain's CDR3 is CASSPLQGAQDTQYF. CDR3 DNA sequence: TGTGCCAGCTCACCCTTACAGGGGGCGCAAGATACGCAGTATTTT.

The chain couples TRBV9 to TRBJ2-4; no clear D. The V end lost 3 bases, the J end lost 8 bases, and 15 bases lay between the germline ends. The CDR3 consists of 14 residues. The V gene's germline CDR1 is SGDLS and CDR2 YYNGEE. The CDR3 bases are TGTGCCAGCAGCGGCAAGGGCAGTGGAGACATTCAGTACTTC. This codes for CASSGKGSGDIQYF. Together with reference TRBV9 and TRBJ2-4, the CDR3 gives the full variable domain: DSGVTQTPKHLITATGQRVTLRCSPRSGDLSVYWYQQSLDQGLQFLIQYYNGEERAKGNILERFSAQQFPDLHSELNLSSLELGDSALYFCASSGKGSGDIQYFGAGTRLSVL.

This chain uses TRBV6-5 with TRBJ2-3, with D tentatively TRBD1 (5 bases). CDR1 is MNHEY, CDR2 SVGAGI, per germline. The CDR3 covers 13 residues. Trimming pared 6 bases from V and 2 bases from J, leaving 9 bases between. The CDR3: CASRKGVTDTQYF. DNA of the CDR3: TGTGCCAGCAGGAAAGGGGTCACAGATACGCAGTATTTT.